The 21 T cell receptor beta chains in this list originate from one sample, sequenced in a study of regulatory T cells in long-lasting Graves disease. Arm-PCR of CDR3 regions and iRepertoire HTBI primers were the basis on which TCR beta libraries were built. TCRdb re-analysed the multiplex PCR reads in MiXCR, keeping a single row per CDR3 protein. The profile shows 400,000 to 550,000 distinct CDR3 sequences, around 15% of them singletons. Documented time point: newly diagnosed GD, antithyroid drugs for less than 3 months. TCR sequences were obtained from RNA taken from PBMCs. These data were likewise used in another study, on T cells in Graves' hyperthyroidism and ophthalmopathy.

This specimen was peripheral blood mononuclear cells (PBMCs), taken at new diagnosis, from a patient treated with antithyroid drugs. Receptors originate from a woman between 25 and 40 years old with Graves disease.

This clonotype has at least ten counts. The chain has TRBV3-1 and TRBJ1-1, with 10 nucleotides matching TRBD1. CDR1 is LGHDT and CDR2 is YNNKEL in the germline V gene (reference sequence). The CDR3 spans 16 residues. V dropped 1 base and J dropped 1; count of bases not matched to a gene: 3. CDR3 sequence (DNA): TGTGCCAGCAGCCAAGGGACAGGGGGGTGGAACACTGAAGCTTTCTTT. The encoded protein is CASSQGTGGWNTEAFF.

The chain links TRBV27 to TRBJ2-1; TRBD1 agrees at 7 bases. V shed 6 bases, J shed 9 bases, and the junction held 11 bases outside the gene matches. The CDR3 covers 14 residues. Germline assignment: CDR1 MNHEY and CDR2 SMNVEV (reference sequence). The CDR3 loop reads CASRSNIGGTEQFF. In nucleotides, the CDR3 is TGTGCCAGCAGATCAAACATAGGGGGCACTGAGCAGTTCTTC.

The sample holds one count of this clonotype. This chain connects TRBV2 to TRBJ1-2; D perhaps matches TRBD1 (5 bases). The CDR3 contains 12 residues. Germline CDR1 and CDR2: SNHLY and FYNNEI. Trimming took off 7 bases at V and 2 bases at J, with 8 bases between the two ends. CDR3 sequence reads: CASMGENYGYTF. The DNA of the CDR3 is TGTGCCAGCATGGGGGAGAACTATGGCTACACCTTC.

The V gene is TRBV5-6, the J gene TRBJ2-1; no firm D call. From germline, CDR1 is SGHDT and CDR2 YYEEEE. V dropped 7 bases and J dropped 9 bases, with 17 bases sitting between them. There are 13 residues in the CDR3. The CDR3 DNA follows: TGTGCCAGCTGGTTAGGTGGCGGCAGTGAGCAGTTCTTC. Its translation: CASWLGGGSEQFF.

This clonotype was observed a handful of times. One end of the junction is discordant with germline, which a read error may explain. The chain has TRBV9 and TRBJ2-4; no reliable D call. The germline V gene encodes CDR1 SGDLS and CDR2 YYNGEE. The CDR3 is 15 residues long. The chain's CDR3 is CASNVDGLAKNIQYF. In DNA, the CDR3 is TGTGCCAGCAACGTAGATGGGCTAGCCAAAAACATTCAGTACTTC.

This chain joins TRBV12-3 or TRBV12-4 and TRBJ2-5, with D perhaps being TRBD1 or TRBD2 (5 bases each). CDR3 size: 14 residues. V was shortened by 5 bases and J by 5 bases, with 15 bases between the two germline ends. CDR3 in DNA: TGTGCCAGCAGTGGGCCTGCCTGGGGGGAGACCCAGTACTTC. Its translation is CASSGPAWGETQYF.

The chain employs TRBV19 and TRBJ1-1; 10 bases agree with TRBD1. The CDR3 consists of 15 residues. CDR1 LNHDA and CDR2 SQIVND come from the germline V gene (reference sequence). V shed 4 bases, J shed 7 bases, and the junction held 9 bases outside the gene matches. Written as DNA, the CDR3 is TGTGCCAGTAGTACAAACCGGGACAGGGGTGGTGAAGCTTTCTTT. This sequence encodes CASSTNRDRGGEAFF.

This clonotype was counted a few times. The CDR3 here is CAIKSKHVGELFF. The CDR3 DNA is TGTGCCATCAAATCGAAGCATGTCGGGGAGCTGTTTTTT. The chain recombines TRBV10-3 with TRBJ2-2; no definite D call. Germline V gives CDR1 ENHRY, CDR2 SYGVKD. This CDR3 comprises 13 residues. V lost 7 bases to trimming and J lost 7 bases, with 13 bases between them.

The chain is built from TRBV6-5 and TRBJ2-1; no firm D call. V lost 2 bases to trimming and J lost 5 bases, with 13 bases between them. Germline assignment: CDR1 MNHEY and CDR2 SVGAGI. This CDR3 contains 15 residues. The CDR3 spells CASSYIGNNDNEQFF. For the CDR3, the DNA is TGTGCCAGCAGTTACATAGGGAACAACGACAATGAGCAGTTCTTC.

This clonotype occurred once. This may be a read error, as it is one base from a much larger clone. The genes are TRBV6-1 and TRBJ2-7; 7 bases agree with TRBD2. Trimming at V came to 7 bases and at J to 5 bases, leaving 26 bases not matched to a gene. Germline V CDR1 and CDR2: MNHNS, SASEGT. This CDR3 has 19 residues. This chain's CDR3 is CASKRDGGVAGASVHEQYF. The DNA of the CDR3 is TGTGCCAGCAAAAGGGACGGAGGAGTAGCGGGTGCCTCCGTTCACGAGCAGTACTTC.

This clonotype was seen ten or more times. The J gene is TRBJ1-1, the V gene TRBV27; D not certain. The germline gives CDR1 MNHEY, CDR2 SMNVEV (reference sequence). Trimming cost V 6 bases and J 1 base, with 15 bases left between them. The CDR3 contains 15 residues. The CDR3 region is CASRFFGVSNTEAFF. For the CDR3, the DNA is TGTGCCAGCAGGTTCTTCGGTGTATCGAACACTGAAGCTTTCTTT.

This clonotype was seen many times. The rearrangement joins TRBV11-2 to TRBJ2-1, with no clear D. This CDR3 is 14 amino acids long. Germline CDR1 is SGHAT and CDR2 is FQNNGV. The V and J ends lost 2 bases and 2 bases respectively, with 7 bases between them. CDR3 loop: CASSLPPAYNEQFF. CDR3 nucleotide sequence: TGTGCCAGCAGCTTACCTCCGGCCTACAATGAGCAGTTCTTC.

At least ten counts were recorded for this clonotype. CDR3 region: CASSRETGSTEAFF. For the CDR3, the DNA is TGTGCCAGCTCACGGGAGACAGGATCCACTGAAGCTTTCTTT. This chain connects TRBV18 to TRBJ1-1; D may be TRBD1 (6 bases). Deletions cut 4 bases from V and 4 bases from J, with 13 bases between. CDR3 length: 14 residues. Germline-derived CDR1 and CDR2 are KGHSH and LQKENI.

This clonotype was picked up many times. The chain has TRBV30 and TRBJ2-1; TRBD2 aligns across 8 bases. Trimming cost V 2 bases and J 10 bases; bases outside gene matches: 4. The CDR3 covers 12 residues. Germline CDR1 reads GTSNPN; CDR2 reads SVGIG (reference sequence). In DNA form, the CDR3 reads TGTGCCTGGAGTTCGGGCGGGAGGGAGCAGTTCTTC. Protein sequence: CAWSSGGREQFF. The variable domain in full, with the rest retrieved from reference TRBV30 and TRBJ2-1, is SQTIHQWPATLVQPVGSPLSLECTVEGTSNPNLYWYRQAAGRGLQLLFYSVGIGQISSEVPQNLSASRPQDRQFILSSKKLLLSDSGFYLCAWSSGGREQFFGPGTRLTVL.

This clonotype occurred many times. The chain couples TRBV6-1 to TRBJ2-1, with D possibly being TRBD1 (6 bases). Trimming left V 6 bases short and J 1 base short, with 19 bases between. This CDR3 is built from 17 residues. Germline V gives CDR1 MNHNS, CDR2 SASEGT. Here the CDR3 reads CASSYAGASRSYNEQFF. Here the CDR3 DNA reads TGTGCCAGCAGCTACGCAGGGGCTAGCCGGTCCTACAATGAGCAGTTCTTC.

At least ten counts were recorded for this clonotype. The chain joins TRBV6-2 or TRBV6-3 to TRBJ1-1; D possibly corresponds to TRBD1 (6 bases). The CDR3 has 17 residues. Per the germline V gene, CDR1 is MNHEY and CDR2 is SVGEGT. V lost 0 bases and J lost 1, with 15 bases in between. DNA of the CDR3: TGTGCCAGCAGTTACTCTTCAGGTACAGGGCAGAACACTGAAGCTTTCTTT. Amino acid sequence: CASSYSSGTGQNTEAFF.

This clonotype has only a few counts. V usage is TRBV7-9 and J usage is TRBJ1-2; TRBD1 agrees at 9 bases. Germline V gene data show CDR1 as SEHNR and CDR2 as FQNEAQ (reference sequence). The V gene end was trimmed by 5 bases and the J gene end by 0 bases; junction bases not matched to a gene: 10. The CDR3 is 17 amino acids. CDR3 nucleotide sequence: TGTGCCAGCAGCACCGGACAGGGGCCGTACTCTAACTATGGCTACACCTTC. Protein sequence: CASSTGQGPYSNYGYTF.

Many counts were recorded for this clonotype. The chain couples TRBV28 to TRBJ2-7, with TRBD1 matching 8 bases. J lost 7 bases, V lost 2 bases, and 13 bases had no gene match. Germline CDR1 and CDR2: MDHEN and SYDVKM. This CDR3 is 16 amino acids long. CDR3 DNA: TGTGCCAGCAGTTTAGCCACCGGGACAGGCCACTTAGAGCAGTACTTC. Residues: CASSLATGTGHLEQYF. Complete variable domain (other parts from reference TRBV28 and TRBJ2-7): DVKVTQSSRYLVKRTGEKVFLECVQDMDHENMFWYRQDPGLGLRLIYFSYDVKMKEKGDIPEGYSVSREKKERFSLILESASTNQTSMYLCASSLATGTGHLEQYFGPGTRLTVT.

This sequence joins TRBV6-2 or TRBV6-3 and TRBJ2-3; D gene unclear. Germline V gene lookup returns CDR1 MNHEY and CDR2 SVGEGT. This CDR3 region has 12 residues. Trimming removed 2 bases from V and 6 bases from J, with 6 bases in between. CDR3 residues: CASSYIGDTQYF. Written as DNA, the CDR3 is TGTGCCAGCAGTTACATCGGCGATACGCAGTATTTT.

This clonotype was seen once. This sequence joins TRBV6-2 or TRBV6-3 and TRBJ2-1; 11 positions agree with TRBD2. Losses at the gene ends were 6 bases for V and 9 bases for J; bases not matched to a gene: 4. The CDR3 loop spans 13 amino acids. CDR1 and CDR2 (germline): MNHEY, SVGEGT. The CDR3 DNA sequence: TGTGCCAGCAGAACACTAGCGGGGGTTGAGCAGTTCTTC. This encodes CASRTLAGVEQFF.

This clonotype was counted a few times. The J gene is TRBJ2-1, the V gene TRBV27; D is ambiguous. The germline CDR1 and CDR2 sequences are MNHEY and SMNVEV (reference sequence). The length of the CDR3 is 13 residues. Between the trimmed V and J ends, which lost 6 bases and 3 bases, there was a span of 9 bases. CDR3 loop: CASRPVVYNEQFF. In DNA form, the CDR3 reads TGTGCCAGCAGACCAGTGGTCTACAATGAGCAGTTCTTC.